This record concerns one T cell receptor beta chain sequence. Its antigen is still unknown. Base-call qualities are not available, and no considerably larger clone is one nucleotide away. The CDR3 regions of human TCRbeta chains were analyzed by immunosequencing. The original methods were these. Repertoire TCRs were checked for matches against a reference library of SARS-CoV-2-specific TCRs that had been generated using the MIRA antigen-specificity platform. Breadth was defined as the fraction of unique TCRs that were SARS-CoV-2-associated, and depth was defined as the fraction of total T cells that were SARS-CoV-2-associated. Using the MIRA data, each spike-specific TCR was mapped to the spike region that the TCR reacts to and placed in a CD4 or CD8 class. Log10-transformed breadth and depth values were compared by one-way ANOVA with Sidak's multiple comparisons tests. The table comes from immuneACCESS by way of TCRdb, which keeps in-frame sequences with V and J called. Part of the clones is missing from these tables; in studies checked, under half for an unresolved V gene and the rest for unknown reasons. V and J calls and clone size come straight from that table; D and trimming were deduced from the DNA. In this sample the table shows over 45,000 clones, approximately 90% of which occur a single time. Together, the top ten hold over 4% of the sample.

The data originate from a study of T cell responses to AZD1222 COVID-19 vaccine (TCRdb year 2021). General notes on the study: TCR sequencing covered more than 230 trial participants: 200 to 220 given two doses of AZD1222 and about 26 given two doses of MenACWY control vaccine. Trial participants were enrolled by age into subgroups of 18-55, 56-69 and 70-plus years, and roughly 150, 30 and 60 TCR-sequenced participants, respectively, were included in these subgroups.

The sample's time point label, in plain terms: about 28 days (+/-7) after the second vaccine dose. AZD1222 recipients with second doses at about 4 weeks or about 12 weeks were pooled, because spike-specific TCR depth and breadth did not differ between schedules. The vaccinee samples were drawn from two UK trials, COV001 and COV002, one of which was a single-blind randomized controlled phase 2/3 trial testing AZD1222 (ChAdOx1 nCoV-19) in healthy adults. For TCRbeta chain sequencing, PBMC samples from trial participants were taken at day 0 and at day 28 after the second dose. General conclusions and limits of the study: The vaccine-associated CD4 TCRs covered the entire spike protein, and the dominant responses fell in regions 160-218 and 743-854. Because no day 14 peak-response samples were available, repertoires were characterized only after the peak T cell response. Only five to seven AZD1222 recipients were SARS-CoV-2 seropositive at baseline, limiting conclusions about previously exposed vaccinees. In the small 56-69-year group, the increase in depth fell short of significance, most likely because of low power. After two AZD1222 doses, both the breadth and the depth of spike-specific TCRs were significantly higher than at day 0 and than in MenACWY recipients. Participants were mostly white British, with more females than males. The authors suggested clonal diversity may have been underestimated. Nearly half of unique spike-specific TCRs reportedly recognized epitopes outside regions mutated in the B.1.351 and B.1.1.7 variants.

Including cysteine and phenylalanine, the CDR3 has 13 amino acids. Only CDR3 DNA is held: 39 bases, read in frame from base 1. Unmatched junction bases come to 8, with V trimmed by 8 bases and J by 4 bases. This receptor chain uses TRBV12-3 or TRBV12-4 and TRBJ2-7; 7 central nucleotides agree with TRBD1. The TCR sequence derives from an adult who received the AZD1222 COVID-19 vaccine. Sequencing was performed on peripheral blood, taken 28 days after the second AZD1222 dose. The DNA sequence is as follows: TGTGCCAGCGGGCTGATGGACAGGTACGAGCAGTACTTC. This gives the protein CASGLMDRYEQYF.